This TCR beta chain is drawn from a study of cytomegalovirus exposure and HLA in healthy donors. J lost 0 bases, V lost 0 bases, and 2 bases had no gene match. CDR1 MNHEY and CDR2 SVGAGI come from the germline V gene. The CDR3 is made up of 16 amino acids. TCRdb's table, derived via immunoSEQ multiplex PCR, lists solely in-frame clones and lacks some. Here the sample spans about 250,000 clones, roughly 87% being singletons. The sequenced sample was PBMCs. This receptor was identified in a young man in good health and CMV-seropositive. The V call is TRBV6-5, the J call TRBJ2-1; 7 nucleotides line up with TRBD2. The DNA of the CDR3 is TGTGCCAGCAGTTACTCTCGCGGGAGCTCCTACAATGAGCAGTTCTTC. Its translation: CASSYSRGSSYNEQFF.